One and the same sample provided the 12 T cell receptor beta chains below, sequenced in a study of identical twins. MiXCR, run by TCRdb on the 5' RACE reads, gives a single entry per CDR3 protein. This table holds about 340,000 distinct CDR3 sequences, approximately 8.8% found once. Sequencing was performed on naive T cells sorted from blood. The receptors derive from a woman aged 45-65 years in good health.

The V gene is TRBV4-1, the J gene TRBJ2-1; the D is unclear. The V gene's germline CDR1 is MGHRA and CDR2 YSYEKL. This CDR3 contains 14 residues. V was clipped by 0 bases and J by 5 bases, with 8 bases between them. CDR3 amino acids: CASSQEEENNEQFF. CDR3 nucleotides: TGCGCCAGCAGCCAAGAAGAGGAAAACAATGAGCAGTTCTTC.

This clonotype appeared many times. The chain uses TRBV29-1 and TRBJ2-1, with 10 bases lining up with TRBD1. Germline values: CDR1 SQVTM, CDR2 ANQGSEA. The J segment lost 4 bases and the V segment lost 7 bases, leaving 4 bases of the junction unmatched. The CDR3 runs to 13 residues. For the CDR3, the DNA is TGCAGCGAGAGGGACAGGGGTTACAATGAGCAGTTCTTC. Residues: CSERDRGYNEQFF.

The genes are TRBV11-2 and TRBJ2-2, with D perhaps matching TRBD2 (6 bases). The CDR3 has 14 residues. V lost 5 bases, J lost 1 base, and 8 bases lay in between. The germline V gene has CDR1 SGHAT and CDR2 FQNNGV. The CDR3 DNA follows: TGTGCCAGCAGCCGGGGACTGAACACCGGGGAGCTGTTTTTT. Translating it yields CASSRGLNTGELFF.

The chain joins TRBV5-1 to TRBJ2-1, with D possibly TRBD2 on 8 matching bases. Germline lookup yields CDR1 SGHRS and CDR2 YFSETQ. This CDR3 comprises 16 residues. V was pared by 9 bases and J by 9 bases, with 28 bases between. The CDR3 loop is CATRGGAGGPDSEQFF. The CDR3 DNA reads TGCGCCACCAGGGGGGGGGCGGGAGGCCCGGACAGTGAGCAGTTCTTC.

This clonotype was counted many times. The chain uses TRBV20-1 and TRBJ1-3, with a tentative D call TRBD1 (6 bases). Trimming removed 6 bases at V and 4 bases at J, with 16 bases between. The CDR3 is 14 amino acids. Germline-derived CDR1 and CDR2 are DFQATT and SNEGSKA (reference sequence). The DNA of the CDR3 is TGCAGTGCCGGAGGGGGAGGGGTCGGAAACACCATATATTTT. The encoded protein is CSAGGGGVGNTIYF.

The chain recombines TRBV12-3 or TRBV12-4 with TRBJ2-2; D is ambiguous. Trimming left V 5 bases short and J 6 bases short, with 19 bases between. The CDR3 contains 16 residues. CDR3 in DNA: TGTGCCAGCAGTCCCTTAAGGGCTGGTGGTCCCGGGGAGCTGTTTTTT. This gives the protein CASSPLRAGGPGELFF.

This clonotype was counted only a few times. The chain joins TRBV5-6 to TRBJ2-5; TRBD1 or TRBD2 may be the D gene (7 bases each). Germline V gene data show CDR1 as SGHDT and CDR2 as YYEEEE. V was clipped by 4 bases and J by 5 bases, with 27 bases between them. CDR3 length equals 18 residues. DNA of the CDR3: TGTGCCAGCAGCCTTGGACAGGCTGGGCGGGAGAGGAAGGAGACCCAGTACTTC. Translation: CASSLGQAGRERKETQYF.

The V call is TRBV20-1, the J call TRBJ2-5, with 9 bases lining up with TRBD2. The ends lost 2 bases at V and 1 base at J; junction bases unmatched: 2. Germline lookup yields CDR1 DFQATT and CDR2 SNEGSKA (reference sequence). The CDR3 length is 14 residues. CDR3 protein: CSARKTSGQETQYF. The CDR3 DNA follows: TGCAGTGCTAGAAAGACTAGCGGCCAAGAGACCCAGTACTTC.

This clonotype came up a few times. V and J are TRBV3-1 and TRBJ2-1; D unresolved. This CDR3 has 14 amino acids. The V and J ends lost 0 bases and 9 bases respectively, with 12 bases between them. Per the germline V gene, CDR1 is LGHDT and CDR2 is YNNKEL (reference sequence). CDR3 sequence (DNA): TGTGCCAGCAGCCAAGAGGGCTACAGCCCTGAGCAGTTCTTC. Residues: CASSQEGYSPEQFF.

This clonotype was detected many times. The chain combines TRBV5-1 with TRBJ2-1, with 8 bases identical to TRBD1. The CDR3 is 16 amino acids. From germline, CDR1 is SGHRS and CDR2 YFSETQ. Losses at the gene ends were 4 bases for V and 3 bases for J; bases not matched to a gene: 9. Here the CDR3 DNA reads TGCGCCAGCAGCCATGGACAGGGCTTTAGCTACAATGAGCAGTTCTTC. This encodes CASSHGQGFSYNEQFF. Looking up the rest from reference TRBV5-1 and TRBJ2-1 gives the full variable domain: KAGVTQTPRYLIKTRGQQVTLSCSPISGHRSVSWYQQTPGQGLQFLFEYFSETQRNKGNFPGRFSGRQFSNSRSEMNVSTLELGDSALYLCASSHGQGFSYNEQFFGPGTRLTVL.

This clonotype occurred a few times. This chain links TRBV20-1 with TRBJ2-5; 8 positions match TRBD1. V shed 8 bases and J 4 bases; nucleotides not matched to a gene: 6. This CDR3 comprises 12 residues. Germline lookup yields CDR1 DFQATT and CDR2 SNEGSKA (reference sequence). CDR3 coding DNA: TGCAGTCCCGGACAGGGCGCAGAGACCCAGTACTTC. Its translation is CSPGQGAETQYF.

The CDR3 nucleotides are TGCAGCGTTGAAGAATTGGCGGGGGGCACTGAAGCTTTCTTT. Its translation: CSVEELAGGTEAFF. The chain employs TRBV29-1 and TRBJ1-1; D might be TRBD1 (5 bases). The CDR3 consists of 14 residues. The V end was cut by 0 bases, the J end by 4 bases, with 12 bases between. The germline V gene has CDR1 SQVTM and CDR2 ANQGSEA.